Sequencing of this T cell receptor (beta chain) was carried out in a study of cytomegalovirus exposure and HLA in healthy donors. Study-level results: Subsequent analysis revealed that first-cohort TCR clusters tended to co-occur in the 120 or so validation repertoires. It was around 160 TCR beta chains that were listed as cytomegalovirus-associated.

Only in-frame clones appear in the TCRdb table, and some are missing; sequencing was by immunoSEQ multiplex PCR. The top ten hold 1% of the sample, which has 250,000 to 300,000 clones, approximately 86% seen once. CDR3 length: 16 amino acids. V shed 0 bases, J shed 7 bases, and the junction held 5 bases outside the gene matches. Germline CDR1 and CDR2: MGHRA and YSYEKL. Turning to this clone: Its antigen is still unknown.

The sequence was collected from a woman aged 18 to 35 in good health and CMV-seronegative. The chain employs TRBV4-1 and TRBJ2-1, with 11 nucleotides matching TRBD2. The sample taken for sequencing was PBMCs. CDR3 in amino acids: CASSQDSLAGENEQFF. The CDR3 bases are TGCGCCAGCAGCCAAGATTCACTAGCGGGAGAAAATGAGCAGTTCTTC.